Listed below are T cell receptor beta chains from one sample, sequenced in a study of T cell responses to AZD1222 COVID-19 vaccine. The protocol was immunoSEQ multiplex PCR, while the TCRdb copy is restricted to in-frame clones and leaves out a portion. This sample has around 220,000 clones, with about 95% found just once. The material sequenced was peripheral blood, taken 28 days after the second dose of the MenACWY control vaccine. Source of these receptors: an adult who received the MenACWY meningococcal vaccine as a control. Both conserved end residues are part of each CDR3. A D gene is named only where the DNA matches it firmly. Clone size is given for some rows only: seen once, a few or many times, or a class if the clone is expanded.

clone size	V gene	D gene	J gene	CDR3 DNA	CDR3 protein
.	TRBV5-6	TRBD2	TRBJ2-7	TGTGCCAGCAGCAGTACCGGGACTAACTACGAGCAGTACTTC	CASSSTGTNYEQYF
.	TRBV7-2	TRBD1	TRBJ1-2	TGTGCCAGCAGCTTAGGCCTACAGGGGGCACTTGGCTACACCTTC	CASSLGLQGALGYTF
.	TRBV9	TRBD1	TRBJ1-1	TGTGCCAGCAGCCCCACGGTACAGGGGAGGGAAGCTTTCTTT	CASSPTVQGREAFF
once	TRBV7-2	TRBD1	TRBJ2-2	TGTGCCAGCAGCATCAGGGGGTTTGGACCCGCGAACACCGGGGAGCTGTTTTTT	CASSIRGFGPANTGELFF
.	TRBV19	TRBD1	TRBJ2-3	TGTGCCAGTAGGGTACAGGGGATAGATACGCAGTATTTT	CASRVQGIDTQYF
.	TRBV7-9	.	TRBJ1-1	TGTGCCAGCAGCTTAGGACAGGTGAACACTGAAGCTTTCTTT	CASSLGQVNTEAFF
.	TRBV7-2	.	TRBJ1-1	TGTGCCAGCAGCTTAGCCCCGAGGAACACTGAAGCTTTCTTT	CASSLAPRNTEAFF
.	TRBV7-2	.	TRBJ2-5	TGTGCCAGCAGCTTAGATCCCCTAGTTGAGACCCAGTACTTC	CASSLDPLVETQYF
.	TRBV19	TRBD2	TRBJ2-1	TGTGCCAGTAGTATCATGAAGGGACTAGCGGGAGTTTGGGTCGATGACAATGAGCAGTTCTTC	CASSIMKGLAGVWVDDNEQFF
.	TRBV15	.	TRBJ1-5	TGTGCCACCAGCAGAGATCCAAGGGAGCCCCAGCATTTT	CATSRDPREPQHF
.	TRBV3-1/TRBV3-2	TRBD2	TRBJ2-1	TGTGCCAGCAGCCAAGGGTCTAGCGGGAGCTCCTACAATGAGCAGTTCTTC	CASSQGSSGSSYNEQFF
.	TRBV4-1	TRBD1	TRBJ1-5	TGCGCCAGCAGCCAAGACGACAGGGGGAATCAGCCCCAGCATTTT	CASSQDDRGNQPQHF
.	TRBV6-1	TRBD1	TRBJ1-1	TGTGCCAGCAGTGAAGGTGGGACAGTGACTGAAGCTTTCTTT	CASSEGGTVTEAFF
once	TRBV10-3	.	TRBJ2-3	TGTGCCATCAGTGAGTATGGGGGAGCGACAGATACGCAGTATTTT	CAISEYGGATDTQYF
.	TRBV30	TRBD1	TRBJ2-5	TGTGCCTGGAGTGGCGAGACAGGGGGCCCGGGGACCCAGTACTTC	CAWSGETGGPGTQYF
.	TRBV7-9	TRBD1	TRBJ2-1	TGTGCCAGCAGCTTAAGGGGACAGGGGGTGGATGAGCAGTTCTTC	CASSLRGQGVDEQFF
.	TRBV4-1	TRBD2	TRBJ2-1	TGCGCCAGCAGCCATCCAGCGGGAGGGTACAATGAGCAGTTCTTC	CASSHPAGGYNEQFF
.	TRBV5-6	.	TRBJ2-5	TGTGCCAGCAGCTCACTTGGGGTAGAGACCCAGTACTTC	CASSSLGVETQYF
.	TRBV29-1	TRBD1	TRBJ2-7	TGCAGCGTAATGGGAACGGGACAGGGTTCCTACGAGCAGTACTTC	CSVMGTGQGSYEQYF
.	TRBV19	.	TRBJ1-4	TGTGCCAGTAAATTCGAGGGAGATGAAAAACTGTTTTTT	CASKFEGDEKLFF
.	TRBV5-1	.	TRBJ2-2	TGCGCCAGCAGCCCCCAGGGGCGGGAGAACACCGGGGAGCTGTTTTTT	CASSPQGRENTGELFF
.	TRBV5-1	.	TRBJ1-6	TGCGCCAGCAGCTTCCAGACACGAGCCCATAATTCACCCCTCCACTTT	CASSFQTRAHNSPLHF
.	TRBV28	TRBD1	TRBJ1-4	TGTGCCAGCAGTTCGACAGGGTGGGATGAAAAACTGTTTTTT	CASSSTGWDEKLFF
.	TRBV27	.	TRBJ1-4	TGTGCCAGCAGTTTATCGAGGGGCTTTAATGAAAAACTGTTTTTT	CASSLSRGFNEKLFF
.	TRBV19	TRBD1	TRBJ1-1	TGTGCCAGTAAAGACAGGGGTCGAGGGAACACTGAAGCTTTCTTT	CASKDRGRGNTEAFF
.	TRBV12-3/TRBV12-4	.	TRBJ2-5	TGTGCCAGCAGCAGGACTCTAGAGACCCAGTACTTC	CASSRTLETQYF
.	TRBV28	.	TRBJ2-7	TGTGCCAGCACCCAATCCGGGACATTGCTCTACGAGCAGTACTTC	CASTQSGTLLYEQYF
.	TRBV7-9	TRBD1	TRBJ2-3	TGTGCCAGCAGCAGGCCGGGACAGGGGGCGCCGAATACGCAGTATTTT	CASSRPGQGAPNTQYF
.	TRBV20-1	.	TRBJ1-1	TGCAGTGCTAGTCCCCACCAAGGGTTGAACACTGAAGCTTTCTTT	CSASPHQGLNTEAFF
once	TRBV5-1	TRBD1	TRBJ2-2	TGCGCCAGCAGCCCCGGACAGGGGTGGGACCCAACGTCGTCCGGGGAGCTGTTTTTT	CASSPGQGWDPTSSGELFF
.	TRBV5-5	TRBD1	TRBJ1-2	TGTGCCAGCAGCTTAGGGACAGGGGGGATAAGTGGCTACACCTTC	CASSLGTGGISGYTF
.	TRBV10-3	TRBD2	TRBJ2-3	TGTGCCGCGGGGGGGGGCGGCACAGATACGCAGTATTTT	CAAGGGGTDTQYF
.	TRBV5-8	.	TRBJ1-4	TGTGCCAGCCCACCCCCGCGGGGCTGGAGTGAAAAACTGTTTTTT	CASPPPRGWSEKLFF
once	TRBV4-1	.	TRBJ2-7	TGCGCCAGCAGCCAAGTCGCAGTAACCTACGAGCAGTACTTC	CASSQVAVTYEQYF
.	TRBV18	.	TRBJ1-1	TGTGCCAGCTCACCCGTGGGGAACACTGAAGCTTTCTTT	CASSPVGNTEAFF
.	TRBV3-1/TRBV3-2	.	TRBJ2-2	TGTGCCAGCTGCAACATGAACACCGGGGAGCTGTTTTTT	CASCNMNTGELFF
.	TRBV2	.	TRBJ2-1	TGTGCCGCGAGGGGGCGGGGCGGTGAGCAGTTCTTC	CAARGRGGEQFF
.	TRBV9	.	TRBJ2-7	TGTGCCAGCAGCGTAGGAGATTCCTACGAGCAGTACTTC	CASSVGDSYEQYF
.	TRBV6-4	TRBD2	TRBJ2-2	TGTGCCAGCAGCCCCGGGACTAGGAGCACCGGGGAGCTGTTTTTT	CASSPGTRSTGELFF
.	TRBV5-6	.	TRBJ1-1	TGTGCCAGCAGCGCCCAGGAGGGCGGGAACACTGAAGCTTTCTTT	CASSAQEGGNTEAFF
.	TRBV15	.	TRBJ2-1	TGTGCCACCAGCGCCTGGGGTAGGGGTTACAATGAGCAGTTCTTC	CATSAWGRGYNEQFF